What follows are 2 T cell receptor beta chains derived from one specimen sequenced in a study of CD8 T cells in Susac syndrome. It was with random hexamers that 0.5 to 1 ug RNA was reverse transcribed. TCRdb re-called the immunoSEQ multiplex PCR reads with MiXCR, one entry per CDR3 protein. The repertoire holds hundreds of thousands of distinct CDR3 sequences, with around 93% as singletons. Input material: CD4+ T cells from PBMCs. The receptors were sampled from a human donor with multiple sclerosis.

The chain is built from TRBV20-1 and TRBJ2-3; 9 bases match TRBD2. The CDR3 extends over 16 amino acids. Per germline, CDR1 DFQATT and CDR2 SNEGSKA (reference sequence). J gave up 4 bases and V 3 bases, and 11 bases lay outside the gene matches. The CDR3 DNA reads TGCAGTGCTAGCCCCCGAATAGCGGGAGACCCAGATACGCAGTATTTT. Its translation: CSASPRIAGDPDTQYF.

The chain employs TRBV14 and TRBJ2-1; 13 nucleotides agree with TRBD2. Looked up from germline, CDR1 is SGHDN and CDR2 is FVKESK. The CDR3 loop spans 19 amino acids. With V trimmed by 1 base and J by 0 bases, 6 bases remained unmatched. The CDR3 DNA reads as TGTGCCAGCAGCCAAGTACTAGCGGGAGGGACTGGCTCCTACAATGAGCAGTTCTTC. Protein sequence: CASSQVLAGGTGSYNEQFF.